The 15 T cell receptor beta chains presented below share a single source sample, sequenced in a study of shared T cell receptors in the human thymus. Method: immunoSEQ multiplex PCR; TCRdb's copy keeps in-frame clones and lacks some. The table has hundreds of thousands of clones, around 82% seen once. The sample also formed part of further work on human thymus T cells.

The sequencing sample was made of thymocytes. Receptor source: a boy less than two years old with a congenital heart defect.

The V gene is TRBV20-1, the J gene TRBJ2-1; perhaps TRBD2 as D (6 bases). Germline CDR1 DFQATT, CDR2 SNEGSKA (reference sequence). V gave up 1 base and J gave up 8 bases, with 6 bases separating them. The CDR3 runs to 11 residues. The DNA for the CDR3 is TGCAGTGCTAGAGCTAGCGATGAGCAGTTCTTC. It yields the protein CSARASDEQFF.

V usage is TRBV6-5 and J usage is TRBJ1-2; D possibly corresponds to TRBD1 (6 bases). This CDR3 comprises 12 residues. Trimming took 9 bases from V and 8 from J, leaving 16 bases between them. CDR1 is MNHEY, CDR2 SVGAGI, per germline. CDR3 nucleotides: TGTGCCAGTGAGGCAGGGGCGTCCGGCTACACCTTC. Its protein is CASEAGASGYTF.

This clone has just one count. J is TRBJ2-7 and V is TRBV19; 7 bases align to TRBD1. The length of the CDR3 is 15 residues. Germline lookup yields CDR1 LNHDA and CDR2 SQIVND (reference sequence). V shed 3 bases and J 5 bases; nucleotides not matched to a gene: 10. DNA of the CDR3: TGTGCCAGTAGTATCAACCTGACAGGGCGTGACGAGCAGTACTTC. Protein: CASSINLTGRDEQYF.

The V gene is TRBV27, the J gene TRBJ1-1; TRBD1 aligns across 11 bases. Trimming removed 10 bases from V and 1 base from J; junction bases left unmatched: 14. The V gene's germline CDR1 is MNHEY and CDR2 SMNVEV (reference sequence). CDR3 length equals 17 residues. The CDR3 protein is CATRDRGTLAGNTEAFF. CDR3 sequence (DNA): TGTGCCACTCGGGACAGGGGGACGTTGGCGGGGAACACTGAAGCTTTCTTT.

The rearrangement joins TRBV4-3 to TRBJ1-6; D unresolved. The CDR3 covers 18 residues. The V gene's germline CDR1 is LGHNA and CDR2 YSLEER. V lost 0 bases and J lost 5, with 17 bases in between. DNA for the CDR3: TGCGCCAGCAGCCAAGATCGAGAGGTCCGGGATAATAATTCACCCCTCCACTTT. Its translation is CASSQDREVRDNNSPLHF.

This sequence joins TRBV20-1 and TRBJ1-1; D not resolved. CDR1 is DFQATT, CDR2 SNEGSKA, per germline (reference sequence). This CDR3 spans 9 amino acids. V was cut by 2 bases and J by 11 bases, with 6 bases left in between. The CDR3 spells CSARYLAFF. In DNA form, the CDR3 reads TGCAGTGCTAGATATTTGGCTTTCTTT.

The rearrangement joins TRBV19 to TRBJ2-7; D is perhaps TRBD1 (6 bases). CDR3 length: 15 amino acids. Deletions cut 5 bases from V and 4 bases from J, with 18 bases between. From germline, CDR1 is LNHDA and CDR2 SQIVND (reference sequence). This chain's CDR3 is CASSLDRDTLYEQYF. The DNA for the CDR3 is TGTGCCAGTAGTCTCGACCGGGACACCCTATACGAGCAGTACTTC.

The chain joins TRBV30 to TRBJ2-7; TRBD1 might be the D (6 bases). The CDR3 consists of 16 residues. CDR1 GTSNPN and CDR2 SVGIG come from the germline V gene (reference sequence). V was clipped by 2 bases and J by 6 bases, with 23 bases between them. The CDR3 nucleotides are TGTGCCTGGAGTAACCCCAGGGGCAGGGGAGAGGGCGAGCAGTACTTC. Its translation is CAWSNPRGRGEGEQYF.

This chain joins TRBV9 and TRBJ2-5; TRBD1 aligns across 11 bases. Germline V lookup: CDR1 SGDLS, CDR2 YYNGEE. This CDR3 region has 15 residues. Trimming cost V 4 bases and J 5 bases; bases outside gene matches: 7. CDR3: CASSPRTGGDETQYF. Written as DNA, the CDR3 is TGTGCCAGCAGCCCCCGGACAGGGGGCGACGAGACCCAGTACTTC.

The chain couples TRBV9 to TRBJ2-7; perhaps TRBD1 as D (5 bases). This CDR3 has 15 amino acids. Trimming removed 0 bases at V and 3 bases at J, with 13 bases between. Germline assignment: CDR1 SGDLS and CDR2 YYNGEE. Here the CDR3 reads CASSVDGRVFYEQYF. CDR3 DNA: TGTGCCAGCAGCGTAGATGGCAGGGTATTCTACGAGCAGTACTTC.

This chain uses TRBV7-2 with TRBJ1-2, with D possibly being TRBD1 (5 bases). This CDR3 has 11 amino acids. Trimming took off 3 bases at V and 8 bases at J, with 7 bases between the two ends. The germline gives CDR1 SGHTA, CDR2 FQGNSA. For the CDR3, the DNA is TGTGCCAGCAGCTTGGGGGGGGGCTACACCTTC. Amino acids: CASSLGGGYTF. The whole variable domain, remainder taken from reference TRBV7-2 and TRBJ1-2, is GAGVSQSPSNKVTEKGKDVELRCDPISGHTALYWYRQSLGQGLEFLIYFQGNSAPDKSGLPSDRFSAERTGGSVSTLTIQRTQQEDSAVYLCASSLGGGYTFGSGTRLTVV.

The chain has TRBV28 and TRBJ2-7; 10 bases map to TRBD1. The germline gives CDR1 MDHEN, CDR2 SYDVKM. The CDR3 runs 14 residues. The V gene end was trimmed by 3 bases and the J gene end by 6 bases; junction bases not matched to a gene: 5. The CDR3: CASSFRDRGSEQYF. CDR3 DNA sequence: TGTGCCAGCAGTTTTAGGGACAGGGGATCCGAGCAGTACTTC. Full variable domain (rest looked up from reference TRBV28 and TRBJ2-7): DVKVTQSSRYLVKRTGEKVFLECVQDMDHENMFWYRQDPGLGLRLIYFSYDVKMKEKGDIPEGYSVSREKKERFSLILESASTNQTSMYLCASSFRDRGSEQYFGPGTRLTVT.

V gene TRBV28 combines with J gene TRBJ2-7; 7 bases agree with TRBD2. This CDR3 is built from 15 residues. The germline CDR1 and CDR2 sequences are MDHEN and SYDVKM. The V segment lost 5 bases and the J segment 0 bases; nucleotides outside the gene matches: 7. In nucleotides, the CDR3 is TGTGCCAGCAGTGGGGCGGGAGCCCGCTCCTACGAGCAGTACTTC. This sequence encodes CASSGAGARSYEQYF.

Only one count was recorded for this clone. The V and J genes are TRBV5-4 and TRBJ2-7, with unresolved D. The ends were cut back, 0 bases at V and 0 bases at J, with 16 bases in the middle. The germline V gene encodes CDR1 SGHNT and CDR2 YYREEE (reference sequence). This CDR3 is 17 amino acids long. CDR3 nucleotides: TGTGCCAGCAGCTTGGAACTGCAACAGCTGAGCTCCTACGAGCAGTACTTC. This codes for CASSLELQQLSSYEQYF.

The chain uses TRBV5-6 and TRBJ2-7; 9 nucleotides line up with TRBD2. Germline V gives CDR1 SGHDT, CDR2 YYEEEE. The V gene end was trimmed by 3 bases and the J gene end by 0 bases; junction bases not matched to a gene: 16. The CDR3 has 19 residues. The CDR3 reads CASSSAQTSGHVRSYEQYF. The CDR3 DNA reads TGTGCCAGCAGCTCCGCGCAAACTAGCGGGCATGTTCGCTCCTACGAGCAGTACTTC.